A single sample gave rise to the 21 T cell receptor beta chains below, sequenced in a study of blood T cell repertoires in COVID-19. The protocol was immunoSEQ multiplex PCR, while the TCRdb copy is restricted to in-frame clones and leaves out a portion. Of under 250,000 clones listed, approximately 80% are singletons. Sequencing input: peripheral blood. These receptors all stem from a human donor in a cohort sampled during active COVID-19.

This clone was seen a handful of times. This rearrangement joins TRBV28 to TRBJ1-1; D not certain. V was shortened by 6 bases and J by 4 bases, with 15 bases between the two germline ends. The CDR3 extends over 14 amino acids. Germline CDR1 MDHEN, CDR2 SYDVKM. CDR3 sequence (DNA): TGTGCCAGCAGCGCGACCGTTGCGGCCACTGAAGCTTTCTTT. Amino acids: CASSATVAATEAFF.

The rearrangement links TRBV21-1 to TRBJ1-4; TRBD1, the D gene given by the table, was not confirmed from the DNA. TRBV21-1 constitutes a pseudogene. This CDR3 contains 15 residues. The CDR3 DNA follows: TGTGCCAGCAGCAAAGGACCGACAGACCTTGAAAAACTGTTTTTT. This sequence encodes CASSKGPTDLEKLFF.

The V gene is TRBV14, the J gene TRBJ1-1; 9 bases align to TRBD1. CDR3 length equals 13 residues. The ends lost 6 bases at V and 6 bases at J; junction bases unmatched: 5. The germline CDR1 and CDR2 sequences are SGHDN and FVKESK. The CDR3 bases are TGTGCCAGCAGTCCGGACAGGGGCGCTGAAGCTTTCTTT. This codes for CASSPDRGAEAFF.

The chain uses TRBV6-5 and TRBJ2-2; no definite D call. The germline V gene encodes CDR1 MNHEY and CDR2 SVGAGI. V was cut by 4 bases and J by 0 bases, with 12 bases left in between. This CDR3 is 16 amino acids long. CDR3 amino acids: CASSFGRLANTGELFF. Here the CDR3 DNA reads TGTGCCAGCAGTTTCGGCAGGCTCGCGAACACCGGGGAGCTGTTTTTT.

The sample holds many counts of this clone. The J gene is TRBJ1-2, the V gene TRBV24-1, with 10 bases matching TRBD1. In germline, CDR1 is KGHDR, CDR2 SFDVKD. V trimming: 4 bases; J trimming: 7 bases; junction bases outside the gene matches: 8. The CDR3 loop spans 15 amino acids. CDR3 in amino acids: CATSESGQGESGYTF. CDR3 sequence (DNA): TGTGCCACCAGTGAGTCAGGACAGGGGGAGTCTGGCTACACCTTC.

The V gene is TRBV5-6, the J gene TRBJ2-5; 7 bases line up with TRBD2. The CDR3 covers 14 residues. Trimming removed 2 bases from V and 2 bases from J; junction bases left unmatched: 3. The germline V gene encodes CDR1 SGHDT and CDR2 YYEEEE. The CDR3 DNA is TGTGCCAGCAGCTTCCGCGGGGGTCAAGAGACCCAGTACTTC. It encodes CASSFRGGQETQYF.

The CDR3 spells CASTSGLADTQYF. For the CDR3, the DNA is TGTGCCAGTACCTCAGGGTTGGCAGATACGCAGTATTTT. The chain combines TRBV19 with TRBJ2-3, with D maybe TRBD1 (5 bases). Trimming removed 7 bases at V and 4 bases at J, with 12 bases between. Germline-derived CDR1 and CDR2 are LNHDA and SQIVND (reference sequence). This CDR3 spans 13 amino acids.

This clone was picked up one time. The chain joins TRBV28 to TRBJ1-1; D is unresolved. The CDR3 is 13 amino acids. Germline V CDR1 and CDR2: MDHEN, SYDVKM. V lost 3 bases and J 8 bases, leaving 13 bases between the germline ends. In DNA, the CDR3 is TGTGCCAGCAGTTTCGCGCGGGGTGGCGAAGCTTTCTTT. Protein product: CASSFARGGEAFF.

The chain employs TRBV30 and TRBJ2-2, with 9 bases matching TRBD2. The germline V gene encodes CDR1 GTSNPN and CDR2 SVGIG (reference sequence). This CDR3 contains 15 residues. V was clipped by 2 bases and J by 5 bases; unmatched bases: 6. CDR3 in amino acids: CAWSRRGGRTGELFF. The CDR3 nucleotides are TGTGCCTGGAGTAGGCGGGGGGGGAGGACCGGGGAGCTGTTTTTT.

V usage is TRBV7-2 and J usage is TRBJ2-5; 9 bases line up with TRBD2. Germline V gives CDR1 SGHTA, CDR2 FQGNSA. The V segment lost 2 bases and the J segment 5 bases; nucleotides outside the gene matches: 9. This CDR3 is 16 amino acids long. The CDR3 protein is CASSLRLAGSGETQYF. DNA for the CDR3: TGTGCCAGCAGCTTAAGGCTAGCGGGAAGTGGGGAGACCCAGTACTTC.

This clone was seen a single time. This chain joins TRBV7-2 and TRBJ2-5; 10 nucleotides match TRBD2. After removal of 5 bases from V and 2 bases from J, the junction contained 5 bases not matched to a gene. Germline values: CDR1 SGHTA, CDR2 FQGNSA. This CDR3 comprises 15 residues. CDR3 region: CASSATSGAQETQYF. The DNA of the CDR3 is TGTGCCAGCAGCGCTACTAGCGGGGCACAAGAGACCCAGTACTTC.

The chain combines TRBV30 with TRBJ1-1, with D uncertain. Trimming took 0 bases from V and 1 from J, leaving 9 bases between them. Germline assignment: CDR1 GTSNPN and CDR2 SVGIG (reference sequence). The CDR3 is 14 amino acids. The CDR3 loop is CAWSVGGGNTEAFF. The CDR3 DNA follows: TGTGCCTGGAGTGTAGGAGGTGGGAACACTGAAGCTTTCTTT.

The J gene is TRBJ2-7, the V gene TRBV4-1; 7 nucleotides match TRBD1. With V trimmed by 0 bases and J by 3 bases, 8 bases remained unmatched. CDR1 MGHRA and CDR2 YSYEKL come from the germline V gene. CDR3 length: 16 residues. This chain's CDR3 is CASSQDLARQGYEQYF. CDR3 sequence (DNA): TGCGCCAGCAGCCAAGATCTTGCGAGACAGGGCTACGAGCAGTACTTC.

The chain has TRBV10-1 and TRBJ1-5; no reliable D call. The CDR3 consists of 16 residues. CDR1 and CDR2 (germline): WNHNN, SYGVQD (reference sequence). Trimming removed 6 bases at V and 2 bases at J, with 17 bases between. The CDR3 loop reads CASRLPAVKGNQPQHF. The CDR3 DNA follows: TGCGCCAGCAGATTACCAGCGGTGAAGGGCAATCAGCCCCAGCATTTT.

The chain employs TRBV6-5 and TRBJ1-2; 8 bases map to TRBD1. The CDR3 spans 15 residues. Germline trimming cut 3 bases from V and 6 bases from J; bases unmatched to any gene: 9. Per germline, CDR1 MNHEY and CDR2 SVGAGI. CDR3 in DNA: TGTGCCAGCAGTTATTGGTCGGACAGGGCCGATGGCTACACCTTC. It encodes CASSYWSDRADGYTF.

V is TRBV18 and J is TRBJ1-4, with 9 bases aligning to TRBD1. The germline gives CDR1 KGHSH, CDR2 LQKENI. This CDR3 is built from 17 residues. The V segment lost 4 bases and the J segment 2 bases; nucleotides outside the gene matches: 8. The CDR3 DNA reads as TGTGCCAGCTCACGGGCCCGTGGACAGGGGACTAATGAAAAACTGTTTTTT. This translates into CASSRARGQGTNEKLFF. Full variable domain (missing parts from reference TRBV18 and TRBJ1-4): NAGVMQNPRHLVRRRGQEARLRCSPMKGHSHVYWYRQLPEEGLKFMVYLQKENIIDESGMPKERFSAEFPKEGPSILRIQQVVRGDSAAYFCASSRARGQGTNEKLFFGSGTQLSVL.

The chain's CDR3 is CASIVGAGEGTDTQYF. In DNA, the CDR3 is TGTGCCAGCATCGTAGGGGCGGGAGAGGGTACAGATACGCAGTATTTT. The gene calls are TRBV21-1 and TRBJ2-3; no check of the table's D call, TRBD2, against the DNA was made. TRBV21-1 counts as a pseudogene. The CDR3 has 16 amino acids.

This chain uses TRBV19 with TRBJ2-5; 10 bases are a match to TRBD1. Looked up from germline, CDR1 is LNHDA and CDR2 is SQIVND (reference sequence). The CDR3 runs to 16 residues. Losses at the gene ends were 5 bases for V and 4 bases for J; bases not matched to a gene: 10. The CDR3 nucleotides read TGTGCCAGTAGTCCTTCGGGGACAGGGGTCCCAGAGACCCAGTACTTC. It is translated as CASSPSGTGVPETQYF.

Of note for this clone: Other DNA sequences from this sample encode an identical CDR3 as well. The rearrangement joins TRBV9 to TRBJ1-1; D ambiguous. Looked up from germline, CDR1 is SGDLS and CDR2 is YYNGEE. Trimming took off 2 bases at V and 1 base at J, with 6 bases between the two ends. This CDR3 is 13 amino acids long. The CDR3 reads CASSVGRNTEAFF. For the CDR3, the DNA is TGTGCCAGCAGCGTCGGGAGGAACACTGAAGCTTTCTTT.

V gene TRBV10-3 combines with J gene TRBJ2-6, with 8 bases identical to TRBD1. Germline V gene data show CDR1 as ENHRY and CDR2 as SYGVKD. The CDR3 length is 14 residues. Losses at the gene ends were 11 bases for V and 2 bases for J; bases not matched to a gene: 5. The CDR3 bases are TGTGCCGTCGGGGACAGGACTGGGGCCAACGTCCTGACTTTC. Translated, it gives CAVGDRTGANVLTF.

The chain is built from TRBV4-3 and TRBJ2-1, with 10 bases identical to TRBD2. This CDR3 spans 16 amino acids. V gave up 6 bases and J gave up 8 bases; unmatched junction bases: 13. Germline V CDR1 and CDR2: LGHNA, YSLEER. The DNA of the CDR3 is TGCGCCAGCAGTAAGGGGGCAAGCGGGGGGGCCGATGAGCAGTTCTTC. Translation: CASSKGASGGADEQFF.